This TCR beta chain derives from a study of shared clonotypes between healthy human individuals. With 5 bases removed from V and 4 bases from J, the gap between germline ends came to 17 bases. The CDR3 extends over 15 amino acids. CDR1 and CDR2 (germline): LNHNV, YYDKDF (reference sequence). Cells designated naive CD8 were CD45RO-negative and were positively selected for CCR7, with terminally differentiated effector memory CD45RA+ cells excluded. The protocol was immunoSEQ multiplex PCR, while the TCRdb copy is restricted to in-frame clones and leaves out a portion. The table shows some 2,100,000 clones, with about 93% occurring only once.

J is TRBJ1-2 and V is TRBV15; weak D call: TRBD1 (6 bases). The sample consisted of naive CD8+ T cells from PBMCs. This TCR came from a man younger than 35 in good health. Some clones in this sample may be carry-over from other donors' samples. The CDR3 loop reads CATSLAGERAYGYTF. Here the CDR3 DNA reads TGTGCCACCAGCCTCGCAGGGGAAAGGGCCTATGGCTACACCTTC.